A single sample is the source of the 4 T cell receptor beta chains below, sequenced in a study of T cell repertoires in ileal Crohn's disease. Method: immunoSEQ multiplex PCR; TCRdb's copy keeps in-frame clones and lacks some. The sample has roughly 7,300 clones, 80% to 95% seen once. Sequencing was performed on ileal tissue. Receptor source: an adult with Crohn's disease.

This chain links TRBV5-6 with TRBJ2-1; the match to TRBD2 covers 9 bases. In germline, CDR1 is SGHDT, CDR2 YYEEEE. With V trimmed by 1 base and J by 3 bases, 5 bases remained unmatched. The CDR3 is 16 residues long. The CDR3 DNA reads as TGTGCCAGCAGCTTGTGGGCTAGCGGGATCTACAATGAGCAGTTCTTC. Its protein product is CASSLWASGIYNEQFF.

The chain uses TRBV7-2 and TRBJ2-7, with 13 bases fitting TRBD2. Germline lookup yields CDR1 SGHTA and CDR2 FQGNSA. The V gene end was trimmed by 4 bases and the J gene end by 7 bases; junction bases not matched to a gene: 7. The CDR3 totals 15 residues. The CDR3 loop reads CASSSGLAGVGEQYF. The CDR3 DNA reads as TGTGCCAGCAGCTCAGGACTAGCGGGAGTAGGAGAGCAGTACTTC.

The rearrangement uses TRBV18 and TRBJ2-1; 14 bases fit TRBD2. The V and J ends lost 6 bases and 7 bases, in that order; junction bases with no gene match: 8. Germline values: CDR1 KGHSH, CDR2 LQKENI. This CDR3 is built from 16 residues. DNA for the CDR3: TGTGCCAGCTCGGGCTATGGGACTAGCGGGAGAAATGAGCAGTTCTTC. Residues: CASSGYGTSGRNEQFF. The entire variable domain, with the rest obtained from reference TRBV18 and TRBJ2-1, is as follows: NAGVMQNPRHLVRRRGQEARLRCSPMKGHSHVYWYRQLPEEGLKFMVYLQKENIIDESGMPKERFSAEFPKEGPSILRIQQVVRGDSAAYFCASSGYGTSGRNEQFFGPGTRLTVL.

The genes are TRBV5-1 and TRBJ1-6, with D possibly TRBD1 on 5 matching bases. Germline CDR1 reads SGHRS; CDR2 reads YFSETQ. Trimming removed 6 bases at V and 0 bases at J, with 13 bases between. The CDR3 spans 16 residues. The CDR3 loop reads CASKNRPSSYNSPLHF. For the CDR3, the DNA is TGCGCCAGCAAAAACAGGCCCAGCTCCTATAATTCACCCCTCCACTTT.